Each of the 9 T cell receptor beta chains below was sequenced from the same sample in a study of OX40 agonist ivuxolimab in advanced cancers. Using immunoSEQ multiplex PCR, the repertoire was profiled, and TCRdb retains in-frame clones only, with some absent. The sample records around 64,000 clones, approximately 88% being singletons. The sample was CD4+ or CD8+ T cells sorted from blood, taken in a trial of the OX40 agonist ivuxolimab. The receptors here all came from an adult with an advanced solid tumor such as melanoma, head and neck, liver or kidney cancer.

The chain has TRBV18 and TRBJ1-1; maybe TRBD1 (5 bases). The germline V and J ends were trimmed by 3 bases and 6 bases, with 11 bases remaining between them. This CDR3 is built from 13 residues. The germline gives CDR1 KGHSH, CDR2 LQKENI. In DNA form, the CDR3 reads TGTGCCAGCTCACCCTCGACGGGGCCTGAAGCTTTCTTT. It specifies CASSPSTGPEAFF.

The V and J genes are TRBV6-5 and TRBJ2-7, with 12 bases aligning to TRBD1. V was pared by 6 bases and J by 6 bases, with 3 bases of the junction left unmatched. The CDR3 consists of 13 residues. From germline, CDR1 is MNHEY and CDR2 SVGAGI. DNA of the CDR3: TGTGCCAGCAGGGGACAGGGGGCGGGCGAGCAGTACTTC. Amino acid sequence: CASRGQGAGEQYF.

This chain joins TRBV11-2 and TRBJ2-5; TRBD1 agrees at 9 bases. Trimming cost V 5 bases and J 5 bases; bases outside gene matches: 9. Per the germline V gene, CDR1 is SGHAT and CDR2 is FQNNGV. The CDR3 extends over 15 amino acids. CDR3 loop: CASSLKTGGRETQYF. The CDR3 nucleotides read TGTGCCAGCAGCCTAAAGACAGGGGGTCGGGAGACCCAGTACTTC.

The chain has TRBV15 and TRBJ2-3; D gene ambiguous. V gave up 0 bases and J gave up 5 bases, with 12 bases separating them. The CDR3 has 15 amino acids. Germline V gene lookup returns CDR1 LNHNV and CDR2 YYDKDF (reference sequence). The CDR3 DNA sequence: TGTGCCACCAGCAGAGATCTCTCAGGCAGAGATACGCAGTATTTT. This translates into CATSRDLSGRDTQYF.

The V gene is TRBV2, the J gene TRBJ2-2; D not resolved. The CDR3 totals 13 residues. Germline V gene lookup returns CDR1 SNHLY and CDR2 FYNNEI. V was pared by 6 bases and J by 6 bases, with 11 bases between. The CDR3 DNA sequence: TGTGCCAGCAGGACCAGGTTTCCCGGGGAGCTGTTTTTT. It yields the protein CASRTRFPGELFF.

The chain has TRBV5-1 and TRBJ1-2; 10 bases line up with TRBD1. The CDR3 is made up of 13 amino acids. V lost 5 bases, J lost 6 bases, and 4 bases stayed unmatched. The germline V gene encodes CDR1 SGHRS and CDR2 YFSETQ. CDR3 in DNA: TGCGCCAGCAGATCCGGGACAGGGGATGGCTACACCTTC. Encoded protein: CASRSGTGDGYTF. The full variable domain, completed using reference TRBV5-1 and TRBJ1-2, is KAGVTQTPRYLIKTRGQQVTLSCSPISGHRSVSWYQQTPGQGLQFLFEYFSETQRNKGNFPGRFSGRQFSNSRSEMNVSTLELGDSALYLCASRSGTGDGYTFGSGTRLTVV.

V gene TRBV5-8 combines with J gene TRBJ1-2; D unresolved. Trimming cost V 0 bases and J 8 bases, with 5 bases left between them. Germline CDR1 is SGHTS and CDR2 is YDEGEE. This CDR3 is 11 amino acids long. In DNA form, the CDR3 reads TGTGCCAGCAGCTTGGGCGGGGGCTACACCTTC. Translating it yields CASSLGGGYTF. Together with reference TRBV5-8 and TRBJ1-2, the CDR3 gives the full variable domain: EAGVTQSPTHLIKTRGQQATLRCSPISGHTSVYWYQQALGLGLQFLLWYDEGEERNRGNFPPRFSGRQFPNYSSELNVNALELEDSALYLCASSLGGGYTFGSGTRLTVV.

The rearrangement joins TRBV27 to TRBJ2-7, with 8 bases identical to TRBD1. J gave up 5 bases and V 6 bases, and 9 bases lay outside the gene matches. The CDR3 length is 14 residues. Germline loops: CDR1 MNHEY, CDR2 SMNVEV (reference sequence). The CDR3 sequence is CASSSGGQGHEQYF. In nucleotides, the CDR3 is TGTGCCAGCAGCTCCGGAGGACAGGGCCACGAGCAGTACTTC.

This rearrangement joins TRBV11-2 to TRBJ2-3; D ambiguous. V lost 5 bases, J lost 9 bases, and 12 bases lay in between. This CDR3 comprises 12 residues. From germline, CDR1 is SGHAT and CDR2 FQNNGV. The CDR3: CASSLRTATQYF. In nucleotides, the CDR3 is TGTGCCAGCAGCCTTCGGACGGCCACGCAGTATTTT. Looking up the rest from reference TRBV11-2 and TRBJ2-3 gives the full variable domain: EAGVAQSPRYKIIEKRQSVAFWCNPISGHATLYWYQQILGQGPKLLIQFQNNGVVDDSQLPKDRFSAERLKGVDSTLKIQPAKLEDSAVYLCASSLRTATQYFGPGTRLTVL.